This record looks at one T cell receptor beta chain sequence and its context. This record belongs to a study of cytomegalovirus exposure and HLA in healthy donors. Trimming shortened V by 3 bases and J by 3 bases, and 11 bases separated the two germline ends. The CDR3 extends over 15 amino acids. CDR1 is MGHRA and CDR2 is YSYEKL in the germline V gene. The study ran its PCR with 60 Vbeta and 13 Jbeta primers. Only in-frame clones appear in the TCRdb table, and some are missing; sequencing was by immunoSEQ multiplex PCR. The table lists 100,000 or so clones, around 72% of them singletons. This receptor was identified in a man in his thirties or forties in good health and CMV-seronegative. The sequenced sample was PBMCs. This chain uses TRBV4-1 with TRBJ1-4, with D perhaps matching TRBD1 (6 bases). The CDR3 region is CASSHTGLSNEKLFF. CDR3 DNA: TGCGCCAGCAGCCATACAGGGTTATCTAATGAAAAACTGTTTTTT.